This T cell receptor beta chain appears in the sequencing data of a study of shared clonotypes between healthy human individuals. Study-level points and caveats: A small donor pool kept down the genetic and exposure-history diversity that was represented.

Assay execution took place at the deep level. Methods used by the authors: ImmunoSEQ supplied junction-only sequences lacking quality scores, so filtering was different. TCRdb's table, derived via immunoSEQ multiplex PCR, lists solely in-frame clones and lacks some. V, J and clone size reflect that table, while D and trimming were determined from the DNA. The table records hundreds of thousands of clones, 77% of them present only once. The CDR3 is 13 amino acids. Germline-derived CDR1 and CDR2 are SGHRS and YFSETQ. V lost 2 bases to trimming and J lost 3 bases, with 9 bases between them. About this clone itself: What it binds is unknown.

This TCR was sampled from a woman aged 40 to 50 in good health. Some clones in this sample may be carry-over from other donors' samples. Material for sequencing was PBMCs. The rearrangement joins TRBV5-1 to TRBJ2-7; possibly TRBD1 or TRBD2 for D (5 bases each). CDR3 bases: TGCGCCAGCAGCTTTAGGGGAGACTACGAGCAGTACTTC. As protein: CASSFRGDYEQYF.